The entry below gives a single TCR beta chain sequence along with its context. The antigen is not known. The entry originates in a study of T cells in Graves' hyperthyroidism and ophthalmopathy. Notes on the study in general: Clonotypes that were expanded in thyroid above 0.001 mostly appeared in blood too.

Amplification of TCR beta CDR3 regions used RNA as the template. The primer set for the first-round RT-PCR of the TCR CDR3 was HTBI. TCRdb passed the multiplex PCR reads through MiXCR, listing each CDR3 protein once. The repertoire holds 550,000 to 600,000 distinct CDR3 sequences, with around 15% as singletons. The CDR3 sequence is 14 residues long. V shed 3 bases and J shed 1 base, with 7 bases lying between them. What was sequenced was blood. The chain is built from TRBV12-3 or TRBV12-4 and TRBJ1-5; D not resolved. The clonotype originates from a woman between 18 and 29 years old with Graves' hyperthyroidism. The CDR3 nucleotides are TGTGCCAGCAGTTTCCCCAGCAGCAATCAGCCCCAGCATTTT. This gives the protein CASSFPSSNQPQHF.